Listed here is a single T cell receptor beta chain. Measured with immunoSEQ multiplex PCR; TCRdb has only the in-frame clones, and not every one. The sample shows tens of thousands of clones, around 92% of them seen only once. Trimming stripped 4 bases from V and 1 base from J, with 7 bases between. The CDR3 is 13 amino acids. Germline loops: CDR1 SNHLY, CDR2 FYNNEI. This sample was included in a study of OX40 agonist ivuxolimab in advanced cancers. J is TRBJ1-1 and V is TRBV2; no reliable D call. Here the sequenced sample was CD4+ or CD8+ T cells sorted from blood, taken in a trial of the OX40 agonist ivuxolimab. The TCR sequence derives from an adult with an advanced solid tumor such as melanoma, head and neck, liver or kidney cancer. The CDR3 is CASSGWGNTEAFF. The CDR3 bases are TGTGCCAGCAGTGGGTGGGGGAACACTGAAGCTTTCTTT.